The present TCR beta chain was sequenced within a study of cytomegalovirus exposure and HLA in healthy donors. With respect to this clone: Its cognate antigen is unknown.

This CDR3 region has 14 residues. Germline V gene sequence: CDR1 GTSNPN, CDR2 SVGIG (reference sequence). V lost 2 bases, J lost 2 bases, and 6 bases stayed unmatched. Study-level findings and limits: Later analysis suggested links between common viral pathogens and several top significant clusters.

60 Vbeta and 13 Jbeta primers were used in PCR. Repertoires were generated with immunoSEQ multiplex PCR, while TCRdb's copy carries only in-frame clones and drops some. The sample yields around 74,000 clones, about 80% seen once. V is TRBV30 and J is TRBJ2-7; 7 positions agree with TRBD1. The sequence was collected from a man between 40 and 49 years old in good health and CMV-seronegative. The sample consisted of PBMCs. The CDR3 loop reads CAWSFSGGTYEQYF. In DNA form, the CDR3 reads TGTGCCTGGAGTTTCTCAGGGGGTACCTACGAGCAGTACTTC.